The clone carrying this TCR beta chain was found many times. No antigen is known for it. This entry is derived from a study of T-cell reconstitution after alpha-beta-depleted transplantation in children. A TCRbeta library incorporating unique molecular identifiers was prepared. TCRdb re-analysed the PCR reads in MiXCR, keeping a single row per CDR3 protein. The table has about 260,000 distinct CDR3 sequences, under 14% seen once. General study points: Among T cells one year after transplant, newly produced cells accounted for most counts and diversity. About two months after transplant, alpha-beta T cells reportedly came from several hundred expanded graft clones. Recipient T cells and thymic progenitors that survived gave rise to the high TCRbeta diversity observed at day 60 in some patients.

This sequence was found in a male patient aged 2-9 years who had a stem cell transplant for chronic granulomatous disease, so the T cells may come from the graft donor. Sequenced here: peripheral blood, sampled 180 days after TCRalphabeta/CD19-depleted stem cell transplant.

The DNA for the CDR3 is TGCGCCAGCAGTGAGGGGGGTTGGACTGAAGCTTTCTTT. Translated, it gives CASSEGGWTEAFF. The chain employs TRBV10-2 and TRBJ1-1; perhaps TRBD1 as D (5 bases). Germline CDR1 and CDR2: WSHSY and SAAADI. The CDR3 extends over 13 amino acids. The ends were cut back, 2 bases at V and 5 bases at J, with 9 bases in the middle.